The 32 T cell receptor beta chains below all came from one sample that was sequenced in a study of identical twins. A single record per CDR3 protein comes from TCRdb applying MiXCR to the 5' RACE reads. This sample yields more than 1.5 million distinct CDR3 sequences, of which less than 35% are seen a single time; under 0.35% belongs to the top ten. Sequencing input: cord blood. These receptors came from a newborn girl in good health.

This clonotype was observed a few times. The chain recombines TRBV20-1 with TRBJ1-5; possible D gene TRBD1, 6 bases. V dropped 6 bases and J dropped 1 base, with 16 bases sitting between them. This CDR3 comprises 15 residues. In germline, CDR1 is DFQATT, CDR2 SNEGSKA (reference sequence). CDR3 coding DNA: TGCAGTGCCCAGAAGGGGCAGGGGAGCAATCAGCCCCAGCATTTT. It is translated as CSAQKGQGSNQPQHF.

Only a few counts were recorded for this clonotype. J is TRBJ2-3 and V is TRBV29-1; 10 nucleotides align to TRBD1. Germline V gene sequence: CDR1 SQVTM, CDR2 ANQGSEA. J gave up 3 bases and V 8 bases, and 5 bases lay outside the gene matches. The CDR3 has 13 amino acids. CDR3 residues: CSSGTGATDTQYF. As DNA, the CDR3 is TGCAGCTCCGGGACAGGGGCAACAGATACGCAGTATTTT.

This clonotype was recorded a few times. The rearrangement links TRBV6-5 to TRBJ2-1, with D unresolved. The length of the CDR3 is 15 residues. In germline, CDR1 is MNHEY, CDR2 SVGAGI. Trimming left V 2 bases short and J 7 bases short, with 15 bases between. The DNA for the CDR3 is TGTGCCAGCAGTTACGGCCCTTCATCCGGGAATGAGCAGTTCTTC. This gives the protein CASSYGPSSGNEQFF.

This clonotype was seen only a few times. V and J are TRBV12-3 or TRBV12-4 and TRBJ2-1; D may be TRBD1 (9 bases). The end of the DNA fits TRBJ2-7 better, so the J call may be wrong. The CDR3 covers 13 residues. The CDR3 DNA reads TGTGCGAGCGGGGGACAGGGTAACAATGAGCAGTACTTC. Its protein is CASGGQGNNEQYF.

This clonotype was seen once. The rearrangement links TRBV5-8 to TRBJ2-7; perhaps TRBD1 as D (6 bases). Germline CDR1 and CDR2: SGHTS and YDEGEE. The CDR3 is made up of 12 amino acids. V gave up 4 bases and J gave up 11 bases, with 16 bases separating them. The CDR3 nucleotides are TGTGCCAGCAGCGGCAACAGGGAGACCGAGTACTTC. It encodes CASSGNRETEYF.

The rearrangement links TRBV9 to TRBJ1-4, with TRBD1 matching 7 bases. Germline trimming cut 0 bases from V and 4 bases from J; bases unmatched to any gene: 9. This CDR3 has 17 amino acids. Germline V gene data show CDR1 as SGDLS and CDR2 as YYNGEE. The CDR3 sequence: CASSVGPSGQNNEKLFF. The CDR3 nucleotides read TGTGCCAGCAGCGTAGGACCCTCGGGACAGAATAATGAAAAACTGTTTTTT.

The CDR3 spells CASSLGNGLAKNIQYF. The CDR3 DNA reads TGCGCCAGCAGCTTGGGGAATGGTCTAGCCAAAAACATTCAGTACTTC. This chain joins TRBV5-1 and TRBJ2-4; D gene unclear. This CDR3 spans 16 amino acids. Germline V CDR1 and CDR2: SGHRS, YFSETQ. The V gene lost 0 bases and the J gene lost 0 bases, with 10 bases spanning the gap.

This chain joins TRBV11-2 and TRBJ2-3, with 11 positions matching TRBD2. This CDR3 region has 18 residues. Germline CDR1 is SGHAT and CDR2 is FQNNGV. Unmatched junction bases numbered 11, after V lost 4 bases and J lost 2 bases. CDR3 region: CASSSTTGLAVNTDTQYF. For the CDR3, the DNA is TGTGCCAGCAGCTCGACGACGGGACTAGCGGTCAACACAGATACGCAGTATTTT.

This clonotype has just one count. This chain links TRBV20-1 with TRBJ2-1, with TRBD2 identical over 11 bases. J was trimmed by 6 bases and V by 1 base; bases with no gene match: 8. Looked up from germline, CDR1 is DFQATT and CDR2 is SNEGSKA (reference sequence). The CDR3 is made up of 16 amino acids. The CDR3, as DNA: TGCAGTGCTAGAGTCTTTAGCGGGAGGGAGGGCAATGAGCAGTTCTTC. Translation gives CSARVFSGREGNEQFF.

The chain employs TRBV4-2 and TRBJ1-5; D remains ambiguous. This CDR3 is 14 amino acids long. The germline V gene encodes CDR1 LGHNA and CDR2 YNFKEQ. V shed 1 base and J shed 7 bases, with 11 bases lying between them. The CDR3 nucleotides read TGTGCCAGCAGCCAAGGGTTCGGTGCGCAGCCCCAGCATTTT. It is translated as CASSQGFGAQPQHF.

This chain joins TRBV20-1 and TRBJ2-7, with 9 bases identical to TRBD2. V lost 0 bases to trimming and J lost 0 bases; unmatched junction nucleotides: 6. The CDR3 consists of 16 residues. Per germline, CDR1 DFQATT and CDR2 SNEGSKA (reference sequence). In DNA form, the CDR3 reads TGCAGTGCTAGAGATCTAGCGGGGTACCCCTCCTACGAGCAGTACTTC. Amino acids: CSARDLAGYPSYEQYF.

The chain couples TRBV27 to TRBJ1-2, with TRBD1 matching 7 bases. CDR3 length: 18 amino acids. Trimming at V came to 0 bases and at J to 6 bases, leaving 16 bases not matched to a gene. Germline lookup yields CDR1 MNHEY and CDR2 SMNVEV (reference sequence). This CDR3 reads CASSLSPRQGRILNGYTF. CDR3 nucleotides: TGTGCCAGCAGTTTATCCCCACGACAGGGCAGGATACTGAATGGCTACACCTTC.

Details on this clonotype: Being one base from a much bigger clone, this may be a read error. The chain recombines TRBV12-3 or TRBV12-4 with TRBJ2-3; 14 nucleotides align to TRBD2. The CDR3 length is 14 residues. This chain's CDR3 is CASSWGLAGDTRYF. CDR3 bases: TGTGCCAGCAGCTGGGGACTAGCGGGAGATACGCGGTATTTT.

The chain couples TRBV11-2 to TRBJ2-1; D might be TRBD2 (5 bases). The CDR3 extends over 15 amino acids. Looked up from germline, CDR1 is SGHAT and CDR2 is FQNNGV. Trimming took off 5 bases at V and 1 base at J, with 12 bases between the two ends. The CDR3 DNA reads as TGTGCCAGCAGCCCCGGGATTACTTCCTACAATGAGCAGTTCTTC. Its translation: CASSPGITSYNEQFF.

This rearrangement joins TRBV29-1 to TRBJ2-1; D not certain. Matching the DNA end better, TRBJ2-7 makes the J call doubtful. From germline, CDR1 is SQVTM and CDR2 ANQGSEA. The CDR3 covers 15 residues. The CDR3 bases are TGCAGCGTTCTTCGTTGGTATAGCTCCTACAATGAGCAGTACTTC. Residues: CSVLRWYSSYNEQYF.

On this clonotype itself: Its ends do not fully match the called genes, so a read error is possible. V is TRBV20-1 and J is TRBJ2-1, with D unresolved. CDR1 and CDR2 from the germline V gene are DFQATT and SNEGSKA (reference sequence). The CDR3 is made up of 15 amino acids. This chain's CDR3 is CGARTPAASYNEQFF. The CDR3 DNA follows: TGCGGTGCTCGAACCCCGGCGGCCTCCTACAATGAGCAGTTCTTC.

This sequence joins TRBV2 and TRBJ1-2; D is possibly TRBD1 (5 bases). The V end lost 1 base, the J end lost 1 base, and 10 bases lay between the germline ends. From germline, CDR1 is SNHLY and CDR2 FYNNEI. This CDR3 is built from 15 residues. The CDR3 DNA reads as TGTGCCAGCAGTGAAGTACCAGGGATTAACTATGGCTACACCTTC. It encodes CASSEVPGINYGYTF.

This chain joins TRBV3-1 and TRBJ2-5; D remains ambiguous. Germline-derived CDR1 and CDR2 are LGHDT and YNNKEL (reference sequence). The CDR3 has 17 residues. V was trimmed by 6 bases and J by 4 bases, leaving 24 bases between them. CDR3 amino acids: CASRALRTLEDPETQYF. The CDR3 DNA sequence: TGTGCCAGCAGGGCCCTTCGAACGCTCGAAGACCCAGAGACCCAGTACTTC.

This clonotype was detected once. The chain joins TRBV6-6 to TRBJ2-3, with 8 bases matching TRBD2. The V gene end was trimmed by 5 bases and the J gene end by 0 bases; junction bases not matched to a gene: 10. Germline CDR1 reads MNHNY; CDR2 reads SVGAGI (reference sequence). The CDR3 loop spans 17 amino acids. DNA of the CDR3: TGTGCCAGCAGTCCGGGACTAGTGGGCGCTAGCACAGATACGCAGTATTTT. Encoded protein: CASSPGLVGASTDTQYF.

The sample holds many counts of this clonotype. The chain employs TRBV3-1 and TRBJ2-3; D remains unclear. The CDR3 contains 16 residues. The ends were cut back, 4 bases at V and 3 bases at J, with 17 bases in the middle. Germline V gene sequence: CDR1 LGHDT, CDR2 YNNKEL (reference sequence). In nucleotides, the CDR3 is TGTGCCAGCAGCCTCACTGACTCAAGAAGAACAGATACGCAGTATTTT. Protein sequence: CASSLTDSRRTDTQYF.

This clonotype was seen a handful of times. The chain carries TRBV20-1 and TRBJ2-3; TRBD2 aligns across 9 bases. Germline assignment: CDR1 DFQATT and CDR2 SNEGSKA (reference sequence). Trimming at V came to 6 bases and at J to 2 bases, leaving 3 bases not matched to a gene. The CDR3 length is 13 residues. The CDR3 DNA reads as TGCAGTGCGGGGACTAGCCCCACAGATACGCAGTATTTT. Amino acids: CSAGTSPTDTQYF.

This clonotype turned up a few times. The gene calls are TRBV6-1 and TRBJ2-3; TRBD1 aligns across 8 bases. The V gene end was trimmed by 3 bases and the J gene end by 3 bases; junction bases not matched to a gene: 11. The CDR3 loop spans 17 amino acids. The V gene's germline CDR1 is MNHNS and CDR2 SASEGT. Here the CDR3 reads CASSDGTGGLATDTQYF. The CDR3 region has the DNA TGTGCCAGCAGTGACGGCACAGGGGGGCTAGCTACAGATACGCAGTATTTT.

The chain combines TRBV5-1 with TRBJ1-2, with a tentative D call TRBD1 (6 bases). The CDR3 is made up of 15 amino acids. Trimming cost V 4 bases and J 7 bases, with 20 bases left between them. CDR1 is SGHRS and CDR2 is YFSETQ in the germline V gene. CDR3 loop: CASSGIAGDAGGYTF. DNA for the CDR3: TGCGCCAGCAGCGGTATTGCAGGGGACGCGGGTGGCTACACCTTC. Full variable domain (missing parts from reference TRBV5-1 and TRBJ1-2): KAGVTQTPRYLIKTRGQQVTLSCSPISGHRSVSWYQQTPGQGLQFLFEYFSETQRNKGNFPGRFSGRQFSNSRSEMNVSTLELGDSALYLCASSGIAGDAGGYTFGSGTRLTVV.

This clonotype was detected ten times or more. The chain employs TRBV28 and TRBJ2-5, with 15 bases identical to TRBD2. V dropped 4 bases and J dropped 3; count of bases not matched to a gene: 0. Germline lookup yields CDR1 MDHEN and CDR2 SYDVKM. The CDR3 is 15 residues long. CDR3 amino acids: CASSWTSGREETQYF. The CDR3 bases are TGTGCCAGCAGTTGGACTAGCGGGAGGGAAGAGACCCAGTACTTC.

The chain combines TRBV28 with TRBJ2-4, with a possible D match to TRBD1 (6 bases). The CDR3 has 16 amino acids. Germline loops: CDR1 MDHEN, CDR2 SYDVKM. V lost 6 bases to trimming and J lost 0 bases, with 15 bases between them. The CDR3 DNA sequence: TGTGCCAGCAGGGCCGGGACAATCCTAGCCAAAAACATTCAGTACTTC. Protein: CASRAGTILAKNIQYF. The full variable domain, completed using reference TRBV28 and TRBJ2-4, is DVKVTQSSRYLVKRTGEKVFLECVQDMDHENMFWYRQDPGLGLRLIYFSYDVKMKEKGDIPEGYSVSREKKERFSLILESASTNQTSMYLCASRAGTILAKNIQYFGAGTRLSVL.

This chain uses TRBV25-1 with TRBJ1-1, with TRBD1 matching 7 bases. V lost 6 bases and J lost 1; bases outside the gene matches: 5. Looked up from germline, CDR1 is MGHDK and CDR2 is SYGVNS. The CDR3 runs 14 residues. The CDR3, as DNA: TGTGCCAGCAGAAGGGACAGCCCGAACACTGAAGCTTTCTTT. It translates to CASRRDSPNTEAFF.

This clonotype was detected a few times. This rearrangement joins TRBV6-1 to TRBJ1-5; the match to TRBD1 covers 9 bases. Unmatched junction bases numbered 15, after V lost 6 bases and J lost 0 bases. The germline CDR1 and CDR2 sequences are MNHNS and SASEGT. The CDR3 is 19 residues long. The CDR3 DNA sequence: TGTGCCAGCAGAACAAGGAGACAGGGGGGAGGGTATAGCAATCAGCCCCAGCATTTT. This translates into CASRTRRQGGGYSNQPQHF.

The CDR3 is CASSLSPRGNYEQYF. CDR3 sequence (DNA): TGTGCCAGCAGTTTATCTCCTAGGGGAAATTACGAGCAGTACTTC. This chain uses TRBV12-3 or TRBV12-4 with TRBJ2-7; D might be TRBD1 (5 bases). V was cut by 2 bases and J by 4 bases, with 15 bases left in between. The CDR3 sequence is 15 residues long.

This clonotype was detected only a few times. For the CDR3, the DNA is TGCAGTGCGCAGTCAGGCCAGGGCCCCTACGAGCAGTACTTC. Translated: CSAQSGQGPYEQYF. J is TRBJ2-7 and V is TRBV20-1, with D perhaps matching TRBD1 (5 bases). This CDR3 has 14 amino acids. The V gene's germline CDR1 is DFQATT and CDR2 SNEGSKA (reference sequence). V shed 6 bases and J shed 2 bases, with 17 bases lying between them.

For the CDR3, the DNA is TGTGCCACCAGCAAAAGGGGGCGGGAGCCCTACAATGAGCAGTTCTTC. It encodes CATSKRGREPYNEQFF. The rearrangement uses TRBV15 and TRBJ2-1; D is perhaps TRBD1 or TRBD2 (7 bases each). V lost 4 bases and J lost 2, with 15 bases in between. The CDR3 has 16 amino acids. The germline gives CDR1 LNHNV, CDR2 YYDKDF (reference sequence).

This clonotype showed up just a few times. The chain is built from TRBV5-1 and TRBJ2-1; D may be TRBD2 (6 bases). There are 16 residues in the CDR3. From germline, CDR1 is SGHRS and CDR2 YFSETQ. V was shortened by 0 bases and J by 0 bases, with 10 bases between the two germline ends. The CDR3 nucleotides are TGCGCCAGCAGCTTGGCGCCGACTAGCTCCTACAATGAGCAGTTCTTC. Translation gives CASSLAPTSSYNEQFF.

The chain is built from TRBV12-3 or TRBV12-4 and TRBJ2-4; D is uncertain. The CDR3 runs 17 residues. The germline V and J ends were trimmed by 5 bases and 3 bases, with 20 bases remaining between them. The chain's CDR3 is CASSKGQERRVKNIQYF. CDR3 bases: TGTGCCAGCAGTAAGGGCCAGGAACGGAGAGTCAAAAACATTCAGTACTTC.